This T cell receptor (beta chain) was identified during a study of T-cell memory formation after mild COVID-19 (dated by TCRdb to the early 2020s). A note on the overall study: TCR sequence clusters from the two donors were largely donor specific. Two young, previously healthy adult volunteers made up the cohort, one male and one female. T-cell clones expanding and contracting after mild COVID-19 in a couple of donors were tracked by longitudinal TCRalpha and TCRbeta repertoire sequencing. The full study reports these points: Clones contracting from day 15 to 85 had balanced CD4/CD8 phenotypes, while a second wave expanding from day 15 to 37 was biased towards CD4+. The detection of some responding clones in pre-infection memory suggests that pre-existing cross-reactive memory T cells joined the SARS-CoV-2 response. SARS-CoV-2 specificity of the second-wave clones peaking on day 37 was not confirmed. Only a couple of mild cases were covered by the study, and larger cohorts that include severe cases with pre-infection samples were considered necessary. Contracting CD4+ clones turned up mainly in the CM and EM memory subsets, whereas EMRA was where CD8+ clones were enriched.

PBMCs were isolated by Ficoll-Paque density gradient centrifugation. A word on this clonotype: Which antigen it targets is not known. No base quality values were provided; no much bigger clone lies one nucleotide off.

Taken from cysteine to valine, the CDR3 has 13 residues. Just the 39-base CDR3 DNA is kept, in frame starting at base 1. From V the trimming removes 4 bases and from J it removes 2 bases, while the gene matches leave 2 bases of the junction unaccounted for. The germline V gene yields SGHTA for CDR1 and FQGTGA for CDR2. Instrument on record: Illumina NovaSeq 6000. TCRalpha and TCRbeta cDNA libraries were built by 5'RACE with constant-segment primers, adding sample barcodes and unique molecular identifiers. Trizol reagent was used to extract RNA from every sample. The libraries were amplified in two PCR steps, and the second step added a second sample barcode and Illumina TruSeq adapters. The libraries were sequenced on an Illumina NovaSeq using 2 x 150 bp paired-end reads. Per the authors' processing: With migec v1.2.7, reads were demultiplexed and then collapsed into UMI-guided consensus sequences. Using mixcr v2.1.11, UMI consensuses were aligned to TRA and TRB V and J templates and then assembled into clonotypes. A clonotype was counted as expanded or contracted only if both edgeR and NoisET called the change significant, with noise models trained on biological replicates. For edgeR calls, the cutoffs were a false discovery rate-adjusted p below 0.01 and a log2 fold-change threshold of 1. As an exploratory analysis of dynamics, max-normalized trajectories of the 1000 most abundant clonotypes were examined by PCA with hierarchical clustering. Separately sequenced CD4+ and CD8+ repertoires were used to assign the CD4 or CD8 phenotype of responding clones. TCRdb took the public reads, trimmed them with fastp at Q25, ran MiXCR for clone calling and kept in-frame beta chains. Each CDR3 protein gets just one entry, which takes the most common genes and DNA from the rows behind it. It is TCRdb's table, rather than the study itself, that gives the V and J calls and clone size. This sample gives about 340,000 distinct CDR3 sequences in total; 20% to 25% of them show up just once. Of the sample, around 20% falls within the top ten clones.

The V and J genes are TRBV7-3 and TRBJ2-7, with 7 bases aligning to TRBD1. Sequenced sample: PBMCs or a T cell subset sorted from them (not recorded which). This TCR was sampled from a man aged 18 to 30 who had mild COVID-19 (a few samples of this study predate the infection). The sample titles of this study are shuffled in the database, so cell type and time point are left out; the donor was told from shared clones. CDR3 region: CASSSRGPYEQYV. The bases read TGTGCCAGCAGCTCTAGGGGGCCCTACGAGCAGTACGTC.